This T cell receptor (beta chain) stems from a study of cytomegalovirus exposure and HLA in healthy donors. Overall study findings and caveats: Cytomegalovirus-associated status was assigned to 150 or so TCR beta chains. Using the classifier, cytomegalovirus status was reportedly diagnosed with high specificity and sensitivity.

In its sample, this clone was seen once. Its target is not known. V lost 5 bases, J lost 1 base, and 5 bases stayed unmatched. CDR1 and CDR2 from the germline V gene are MDHEN and SYDVKM. The CDR3 runs 17 residues. Profiling relied on immunoSEQ multiplex PCR, and the TCRdb table lists in-frame clones only, not all of them. The sample consists of about 60,000 clones, 95% to 96% of them appearing once. The sample was PBMCs. The TCR comes from a young man in good health and CMV-seronegative. The chain joins TRBV28 to TRBJ2-7, with 16 bases lining up with TRBD2. Here the CDR3 DNA reads TGTGCCAGCAGTCAGGGACTAGCGGGAGGGCCTTCCTACGAGCAGTACTTC. Protein: CASSQGLAGGPSYEQYF.